This T cell receptor (beta chain) was profiled in a study of blood T cell repertoires in COVID-19. Trimming took off 5 bases at V and 6 bases at J, with 14 bases between the two ends. This CDR3 region has 15 residues. Germline assignment: CDR1 MNHEY and CDR2 SMNVEV (reference sequence). Sequenced by immunoSEQ multiplex PCR; TCRdb stores in-frame clones only, minus some. The data show about 240,000 clones, approximately 90% seen once. Sequencing input: peripheral blood. This clonotype originated in a man aged 60 to 75 who had recovered from COVID-19. The chain couples TRBV27 to TRBJ1-6; tentatively, D is TRBD1 (6 bases). CDR3 amino acids: CASSRNREGNSPLHF. CDR3 sequence (DNA): TGTGCCAGCAGTCGAAACAGGGAGGGTAATTCACCCCTCCACTTT.